This TCR beta chain was captured in a study of human T cells and chemical hapten exposure. Overall study: From small differences in pooled library volume came most of the variation in per-sample TCR yields. Overall study results and limits: TCRs above 1 in 1000 frequency did not change with DPC sensitization.

RNA extraction used unfractionated whole blood as the source of total RNA. Individual cDNA molecules each carried unique molecular identifiers attached by the library. In the original workflow: With a range of about 23,224 to 700,000, the median per sample was roughly 95,000 TCRs. TCRdb re-called the 5' RACE reads with MiXCR, one entry per CDR3 protein. Clone size and V and J calls follow TCRdb, not the original study. This table holds 100,000 to 120,000 distinct CDR3 sequences, around a fifth found once. Looked up from germline, CDR1 is MNHNS and CDR2 is SASEGT. The junction had 3 bases not matched to a gene; V was cut back by 5 bases and J by 3 bases. The CDR3 has 14 amino acids. This clonotype was counted between two and nine times. Its antigen is unknown.

The origin of this receptor is a human donor in good health. The chain is built from TRBV6-1 and TRBJ2-7; TRBD2 agrees at 11 bases. CDR3 amino acids: CASSHLAGGYEQYF. Written as DNA, the CDR3 is TGTGCCAGCAGTCACCTAGCGGGAGGCTACGAGCAGTACTTC.